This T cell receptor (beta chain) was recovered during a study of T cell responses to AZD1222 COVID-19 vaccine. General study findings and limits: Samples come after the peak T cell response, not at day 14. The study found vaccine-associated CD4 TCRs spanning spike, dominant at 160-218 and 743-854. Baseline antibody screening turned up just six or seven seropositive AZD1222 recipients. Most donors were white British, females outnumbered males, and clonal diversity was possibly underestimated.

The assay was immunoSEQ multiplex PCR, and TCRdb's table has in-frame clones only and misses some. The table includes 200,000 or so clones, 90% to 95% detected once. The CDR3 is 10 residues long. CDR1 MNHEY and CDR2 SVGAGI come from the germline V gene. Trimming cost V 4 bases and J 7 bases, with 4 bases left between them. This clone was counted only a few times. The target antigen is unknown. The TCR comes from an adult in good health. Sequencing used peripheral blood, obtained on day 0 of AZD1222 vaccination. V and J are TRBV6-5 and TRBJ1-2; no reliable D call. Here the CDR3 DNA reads TGTGCCAGCAGTTTGCCTGGCTACACCTTC. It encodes CASSLPGYTF.